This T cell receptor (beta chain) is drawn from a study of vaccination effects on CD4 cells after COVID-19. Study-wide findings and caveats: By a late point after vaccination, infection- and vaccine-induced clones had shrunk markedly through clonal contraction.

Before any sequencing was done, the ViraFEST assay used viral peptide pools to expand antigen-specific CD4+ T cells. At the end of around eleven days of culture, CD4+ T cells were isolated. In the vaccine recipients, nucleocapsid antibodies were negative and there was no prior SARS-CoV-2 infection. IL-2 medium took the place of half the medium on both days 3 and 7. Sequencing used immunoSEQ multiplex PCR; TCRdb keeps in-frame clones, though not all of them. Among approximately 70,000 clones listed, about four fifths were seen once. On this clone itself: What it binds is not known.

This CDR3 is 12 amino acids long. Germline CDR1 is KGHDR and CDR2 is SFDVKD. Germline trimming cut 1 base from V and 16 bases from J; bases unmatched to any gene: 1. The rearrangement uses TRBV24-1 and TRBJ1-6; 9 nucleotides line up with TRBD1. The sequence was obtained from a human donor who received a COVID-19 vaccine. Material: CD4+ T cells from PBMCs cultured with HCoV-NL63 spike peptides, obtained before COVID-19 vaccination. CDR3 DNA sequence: TGTGCCACCAGTGATTTTGGGACAGGGCTCCACTTT. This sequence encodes CATSDFGTGLHF.